A single sample is the source of the 32 T cell receptor beta chains below, sequenced in a study of identical twins. TCRdb redid the calling of the 5' RACE reads with MiXCR, one entry per CDR3 protein. This table holds under 300,000 distinct CDR3 sequences, roughly an eighth found once. Sequenced material: memory (CD45RO+) T cells sorted from blood. The source is a woman aged 18-29 years in good health.

The rearrangement links TRBV5-6 to TRBJ1-6; D ambiguous. In germline, CDR1 is SGHDT, CDR2 YYEEEE. V was trimmed by 4 bases and J by 3 bases, leaving 20 bases between them. The CDR3 runs to 18 residues. This chain's CDR3 is CASSHDPRKMGYNSPLHF. The CDR3, as DNA: TGTGCCAGCAGCCATGATCCGAGGAAAATGGGCTATAATTCACCCCTCCACTTT.

Only a few counts were recorded for this clonotype. This chain links TRBV2 with TRBJ1-1; D uncertain. The germline gives CDR1 SNHLY, CDR2 FYNNEI. V was cut by 6 bases and J by 3 bases, with 14 bases left in between. The CDR3 contains 14 residues. The CDR3 here is CASRKALADTEAFF. The CDR3 DNA sequence: TGTGCCAGCAGGAAAGCCCTGGCGGACACTGAAGCTTTCTTT.

This clonotype was counted a few times. The V gene is TRBV2, the J gene TRBJ1-1, with TRBD1 as a possible D gene (5 bases). Germline lookup yields CDR1 SNHLY and CDR2 FYNNEI. CDR3 length: 14 residues. V shed 3 bases and J shed 3 bases, with 11 bases lying between them. In nucleotides, the CDR3 is TGTGCCAGCAGTGATGCGGGCAGGGACACTGAAGCTTTCTTT. Translated: CASSDAGRDTEAFF. Using reference TRBV2 and TRBJ1-1 for the parts outside the CDR3, the full variable domain is EPEVTQTPSHQVTQMGQEVILRCVPISNHLYFYWYRQILGQKVEFLVSFYNNEISEKSEIFDDQFSVERPDGSNFTLKIRSTKLEDSAMYFCASSDAGRDTEAFFGQGTRLTVV.

This clonotype was detected only a few times. V gene TRBV5-1 combines with J gene TRBJ2-7, with 10 positions matching TRBD2. CDR3 length: 14 amino acids. In germline, CDR1 is SGHRS, CDR2 YFSETQ. The trim removed 3 bases at V and 4 bases at J, leaving 4 bases unmatched. The CDR3 coding sequence is TGCGCCAGCAGCTCATCTAGCGGGAGATACGAGCAGTACTTC. Translating it yields CASSSSSGRYEQYF.

This clonotype was detected a few times. This sequence joins TRBV12-3 or TRBV12-4 and TRBJ1-2; D call uncertain. Deletions cut 1 base from V and 0 bases from J, with 12 bases between. This CDR3 contains 16 residues. The CDR3 here is CASSLVGSLANYGYTF. CDR3 nucleotide sequence: TGTGCCAGCAGTTTAGTGGGCAGCTTAGCTAACTATGGCTACACCTTC.

This clonotype has just a few counts. This rearrangement joins TRBV6-2 or TRBV6-3 to TRBJ2-1; tentatively, D is TRBD1 (5 bases). The CDR3 runs 16 residues. The V end was cut by 6 bases, the J end by 6 bases, with 21 bases between. Germline V lookup: CDR1 MNHEY, CDR2 SVGEGT. DNA for the CDR3: TGTGCCAGCAGACCGGACGGAAAACCCAGGGCCAATGAGCAGTTCTTC. Protein: CASRPDGKPRANEQFF.

V gene TRBV10-3 combines with J gene TRBJ2-7; TRBD1 or TRBD2 may be the D gene (5 bases each). CDR1 is ENHRY, CDR2 SYGVKD, per germline. V was cut by 0 bases and J by 0 bases, with 15 bases left in between. This CDR3 comprises 17 residues. Written as DNA, the CDR3 is TGTGCCATCAGTGAGTCGGGGTTTGAGGGGCGCTCCTACGAGCAGTACTTC. This translates into CAISESGFEGRSYEQYF.

This clonotype was counted a few times. The V and J genes are TRBV7-9 and TRBJ1-1; tentative D call: TRBD1 (6 bases). CDR3 size: 14 residues. Germline values: CDR1 SEHNR, CDR2 FQNEAQ (reference sequence). V was trimmed by 5 bases and J by 11 bases, leaving 21 bases between them. CDR3 amino acids: CASSPREGVNGAFF. The CDR3 DNA follows: TGTGCCAGCAGCCCCCGGGAGGGGGTCAATGGGGCTTTCTTT.

This clonotype has at least ten counts. The chain is built from TRBV12-3 or TRBV12-4 and TRBJ2-7, with D tentatively TRBD2 (5 bases). The V gene lost 2 bases and the J gene lost 6 bases, with 14 bases spanning the gap. The CDR3 runs to 14 residues. CDR3 coding DNA: TGTGCCAGCAGTTTAAGGTCCGGGAAAAGCGAGCAGTACTTC. It encodes CASSLRSGKSEQYF.

The rearrangement uses TRBV7-8 and TRBJ2-7, with 9 bases lining up with TRBD2. Looked up from germline, CDR1 is SGHVS and CDR2 is FQNEAQ. This CDR3 contains 19 residues. The junction had 20 bases not matched to a gene; V was cut back by 5 bases and J by 3 bases. DNA of the CDR3: TGTGCCAGCAGCCCACTGACTAGCGGCTCCTTCGCCACAAACTACGAGCAGTACTTC. It is translated as CASSPLTSGSFATNYEQYF. The variable domain in full, completed from reference TRBV7-8 and TRBJ2-7, reads GAGVSQSPRYKVAKRGQDVALRCDPISGHVSLFWYQQALGQGPEFLTYFQNEAQLDKSGLPSDRFFAERPEGSVSTLKIQRTQQEDSAVYLCASSPLTSGSFATNYEQYFGPGTRLTVT.

In its sample, this clonotype was seen a few times. The chain links TRBV20-1 to TRBJ2-1; 8 bases are a match to TRBD2. V was pared by 3 bases and J by 8 bases, with 3 bases of the junction left unmatched. CDR3 length equals 12 residues. Germline V gives CDR1 DFQATT, CDR2 SNEGSKA (reference sequence). CDR3 bases: TGCAGTGCTAGCGTTAGCGGGGATGAGCAGTTCTTC. Translating gives CSASVSGDEQFF.

The chain combines TRBV5-6 with TRBJ2-4; 9 positions agree with TRBD1. Germline V gene lookup returns CDR1 SGHDT and CDR2 YYEEEE. Unmatched junction bases numbered 7, after V lost 1 base and J lost 2 bases. This CDR3 has 17 residues. The CDR3 loop is CASSLLGQGGSKNIQYF. Written as DNA, the CDR3 is TGTGCCAGCAGCTTGTTGGGACAGGGAGGGTCCAAAAACATTCAGTACTTC.

V is TRBV6-1 and J is TRBJ2-2, with no clear D. Trimming left V 6 bases short and J 1 base short, with 12 bases between. Germline CDR1 and CDR2: MNHNS and SASEGT. The CDR3 has 15 residues. The CDR3: CASSPQPQNTGELFF. The CDR3 bases are TGTGCCAGCAGCCCTCAACCCCAGAACACCGGGGAGCTGTTTTTT.

This clonotype was detected a few times. The rearrangement links TRBV6-1 to TRBJ2-7; tentatively, D is TRBD1 or TRBD2 (6 bases each). The V gene lost 8 bases and the J gene lost 2 bases, with 16 bases spanning the gap. The CDR3 is 14 residues long. The germline gives CDR1 MNHNS, CDR2 SASEGT. DNA of the CDR3: TGTGCCAGCGGCGGGACAACTTCCCCCTACGAGCAGTACTTC. Translating gives CASGGTTSPYEQYF.

The J gene is TRBJ2-2, the V gene TRBV6-1; TRBD1 aligns across 8 bases. This CDR3 contains 13 residues. V gave up 11 bases and J gave up 2 bases; unmatched junction bases: 4. The germline V gene encodes CDR1 MNHNS and CDR2 SASEGT. CDR3 in amino acids: CAGDRGNTGELFF. CDR3 coding DNA: TGTGCCGGTGACAGGGGCAACACCGGGGAGCTGTTTTTT.

V and J are TRBV7-9 and TRBJ2-3; 7 bases map to TRBD2. The CDR3 consists of 17 residues. Looked up from germline, CDR1 is SEHNR and CDR2 is FQNEAQ (reference sequence). The V gene end was trimmed by 2 bases and the J gene end by 1 base; junction bases not matched to a gene: 9. The CDR3 spells CASSLWMMAGGTDTQYF. As DNA, the CDR3 is TGTGCCAGCAGCTTATGGATGATGGCGGGGGGCACAGATACGCAGTATTTT. The full variable domain, its missing parts supplied by reference TRBV7-9 and TRBJ2-3, is DTGVSQNPRHKITKRGQNVTFRCDPISEHNRLYWYRQTLGQGPEFLTYFQNEAQLEKSRLLSDRFSAERPKGSFSTLEIQRTEQGDSAMYLCASSLWMMAGGTDTQYFGPGTRLTVL.

This clonotype was picked up a small number of times. The chain combines TRBV21-1 with TRBJ2-1; TRBD2, as called in the table, went unchecked against the DNA. TRBV21-1 represents a pseudogene. This CDR3 has 21 residues. CDR3 DNA sequence: TGTGCCAGCAGCAAAGAGTCCCGCTGGCGGGGGGCTTCCCGCTCCTACAATGAGCAGTTCTTC. Protein: CASSKESRWRGASRSYNEQFF.

The gene calls are TRBV20-1 and TRBJ2-3, with 8 bases lining up with TRBD2. J gave up 6 bases and V 1 base, and 12 bases lay outside the gene matches. The CDR3 is made up of 16 amino acids. Germline V gene lookup returns CDR1 DFQATT and CDR2 SNEGSKA (reference sequence). The CDR3 sequence: CSARVSSGTLADTQYF. CDR3 in DNA: TGCAGTGCTAGAGTTAGTAGCGGGACGCTTGCGGATACGCAGTATTTT.

This clonotype occurred many times. The rearrangement uses TRBV7-9 and TRBJ2-3; 7 nucleotides line up with TRBD1. V shed 3 bases, J shed 2 bases, and the junction held 8 bases outside the gene matches. The CDR3 spans 16 residues. Germline lookup yields CDR1 SEHNR and CDR2 FQNEAQ (reference sequence). The CDR3 sequence is CASSFARQGSTDTQYF. The CDR3 coding sequence is TGTGCCAGCAGCTTCGCACGACAGGGATCCACAGATACGCAGTATTTT.

This clonotype was counted ten times or more. The chain uses TRBV10-3 and TRBJ2-7; D ambiguous. The CDR3 extends over 14 amino acids. CDR1 ENHRY and CDR2 SYGVKD come from the germline V gene. V was trimmed by 1 base and J by 5 bases, leaving 12 bases between them. The CDR3, as DNA: TGTGCCATCAGTGAGTTCTCCGACAAGAACGAGCAGTACTTC. Its protein is CAISEFSDKNEQYF.

The V gene is TRBV7-2, the J gene TRBJ1-4; a weak D match, TRBD1 (5 bases). The CDR3 runs 16 residues. Between the trimmed V and J ends, which lost 0 bases and 14 bases, there was a span of 22 bases. Germline V gene data show CDR1 as SGHTA and CDR2 as FQGNSA. The CDR3 coding sequence is TGTGCCAGCAGCTTAGCGGGTGCGGGGCCTGAAATCACCCTGTTTTTT. Translated, it gives CASSLAGAGPEITLFF.

This clonotype has more than one count but fewer than ten. The chain uses TRBV29-1 and TRBJ2-3, with TRBD1 as a possible D gene (6 bases). V was cut by 5 bases and J by 2 bases, with 14 bases left in between. The germline CDR1 and CDR2 sequences are SQVTM and ANQGSEA. The CDR3 consists of 14 residues. In DNA form, the CDR3 reads TGCAGCGTTAGGCACAGGGTGAACACAGATACGCAGTATTTT. Encoded protein: CSVRHRVNTDTQYF.

This clonotype was seen a handful of times. This chain uses TRBV7-2 with TRBJ1-2; D ambiguous. V gave up 5 bases and J gave up 4 bases, with 17 bases separating them. The CDR3 is made up of 15 amino acids. The germline gives CDR1 SGHTA, CDR2 FQGNSA. Here the CDR3 reads CASSPQQRLGYGYTF. The CDR3 region has the DNA TGTGCCAGCAGCCCCCAACAGAGATTGGGCTATGGCTACACCTTC. Combining the CDR3 with reference TRBV7-2 and TRBJ1-2 gives the whole variable domain GAGVSQSPSNKVTEKGKDVELRCDPISGHTALYWYRQSLGQGLEFLIYFQGNSAPDKSGLPSDRFSAERTGGSVSTLTIQRTQQEDSAVYLCASSPQQRLGYGYTFGSGTRLTVV.

The V gene is TRBV20-1, the J gene TRBJ2-1; 10 bases align to TRBD1. Germline CDR1 reads DFQATT; CDR2 reads SNEGSKA (reference sequence). The CDR3 contains 13 residues. J was trimmed by 8 bases and V by 5 bases; bases with no gene match: 6. CDR3 amino acids: CSAPGQGNDEQFF. As DNA, the CDR3 is TGCAGTGCTCCGGGACAGGGGAACGATGAGCAGTTCTTC.

CDR3: CASSSVGPGPYEQYF. CDR3 bases: TGTGCCAGCAGCTCCGTGGGCCCAGGGCCCTACGAGCAGTACTTC. V and J are TRBV6-1 and TRBJ2-7, with D perhaps matching TRBD1 (5 bases). V was pared by 6 bases and J by 2 bases, with 17 bases between. The germline V gene encodes CDR1 MNHNS and CDR2 SASEGT. This CDR3 is 15 amino acids long.

This sequence joins TRBV5-5 and TRBJ1-2; TRBD1 might be the D (6 bases). Germline CDR1 and CDR2: SGHKS and YYEKEE (reference sequence). Trimming took 4 bases from V and 6 from J, leaving 10 bases between them. This CDR3 region has 12 residues. The CDR3: CASSINRDGYTF. In DNA, the CDR3 is TGTGCCAGCAGCATCAACAGGGATGGCTACACCTTC. Supplemented by reference TRBV5-5 and TRBJ1-2, the full variable domain reads DAGVTQSPTHLIKTRGQQVTLRCSPISGHKSVSWYQQVLGQGPQFIFQYYEKEERGRGNFPDRFSARQFPNYSSELNVNALLLGDSALYLCASSINRDGYTFGSGTRLTVV.

This clonotype was detected only a few times. V and J are TRBV6-5 and TRBJ2-3; a possible D gene is TRBD1 (5 bases). This CDR3 has 15 residues. Germline loops: CDR1 MNHEY, CDR2 SVGAGI. V lost 6 bases, J lost 4 bases, and 17 bases lay in between. This CDR3 is CASRLDGQRADTQYF. The CDR3 nucleotides read TGTGCCAGCAGACTCGACGGACAAAGGGCAGATACGCAGTATTTT.

This clonotype was recorded a few times. The chain combines TRBV7-8 with TRBJ2-5; 16 bases are shared with TRBD2. This CDR3 region has 18 residues. CDR1 is SGHVS and CDR2 is FQNEAQ in the germline V gene. Trimming removed 5 bases from V and 3 bases from J; junction bases left unmatched: 9. The CDR3 is CASSPGTSGRVRKETQYF. DNA for the CDR3: TGTGCCAGCAGCCCCGGGACTAGCGGGAGGGTGCGTAAAGAGACCCAGTACTTC.

The V and J genes are TRBV3-1 and TRBJ2-1; D is ambiguous. From germline, CDR1 is LGHDT and CDR2 YNNKEL (reference sequence). V shed 0 bases and J shed 1 base, with 4 bases lying between them. This CDR3 is 14 amino acids long. The CDR3 spells CASSQDQSYNEQFF. The DNA for the CDR3 is TGTGCCAGCAGCCAAGATCAGTCCTACAATGAGCAGTTCTTC.

This clonotype occurred a few times. The V call is TRBV7-9, the J call TRBJ2-5, with TRBD1 as a possible D gene (5 bases). Trimming took 3 bases from V and 5 from J, leaving 13 bases between them. Germline values: CDR1 SEHNR, CDR2 FQNEAQ (reference sequence). The CDR3 has 14 residues. CDR3 DNA sequence: TGTGCCAGCAGCTTTCAGGGCGGTGTTGAGACCCAGTACTTC. Translation gives CASSFQGGVETQYF.

This clonotype has just a few counts. The chain recombines TRBV20-1 with TRBJ2-7; maybe TRBD1 (5 bases). This CDR3 contains 14 residues. Trimming left V 6 bases short and J 7 bases short, with 22 bases between. Germline V gene lookup returns CDR1 DFQATT and CDR2 SNEGSKA (reference sequence). The CDR3 region is CSAHPAGPRREQYF. The DNA for the CDR3 is TGCAGTGCCCACCCCGCAGGGCCCAGACGGGAGCAGTACTTC.

The V gene is TRBV11-1, the J gene TRBJ2-5; no definite D call. In germline, CDR1 is SGHAT, CDR2 FQDESV (reference sequence). This CDR3 is 15 amino acids long. V gave up 1 base and J gave up 7 bases, with 16 bases separating them. CDR3 residues: CASSLGLGPWGTQYF. The CDR3 nucleotides are TGTGCCAGCAGCTTAGGGCTAGGCCCCTGGGGGACCCAGTACTTC.